These 14 T cell receptor beta chains were sequenced from one sample in a study of blood T cell repertoires in COVID-19. The data were produced by immunoSEQ multiplex PCR, yet TCRdb's version contains in-frame clones alone and is incomplete. The data show 95,000 to 150,000 clones, about 82% seen once. Sequenced input: peripheral blood. The receptor set was obtained from a man in his sixties with active or convalescent COVID-19.

The V call is TRBV4-3, the J call TRBJ2-3; 14 bases agree with TRBD2. CDR1 LGHNA and CDR2 YSLEER come from the germline V gene. J was trimmed by 4 bases and V by 4 bases; bases with no gene match: 7. This CDR3 region has 17 residues. The CDR3 reads CASSLSGTSGSADTQYF. The CDR3 nucleotides are TGCGCCAGCAGCCTATCCGGGACTAGCGGGAGCGCAGATACGCAGTATTTT.

This clone was seen once. CDR3: CASSLGETVSSGKTQYF. The DNA of the CDR3 is TGTGCCAGCAGCTTGGGAGAAACCGTTTCATCGGGGAAGACCCAGTACTTC. V and J are TRBV11-2 and TRBJ2-5, with D possibly TRBD2 on 5 matching bases. Germline-derived CDR1 and CDR2 are SGHAT and FQNNGV. The CDR3 spans 17 residues. V lost 3 bases and J 6 bases, leaving 23 bases between the germline ends.

This chain connects TRBV29-1 to TRBJ2-7; D might be TRBD2 (8 bases). V was pared by 2 bases and J by 5 bases, with 16 bases between. The CDR3 totals 14 residues. Germline V gives CDR1 SQVTM, CDR2 ANQGSEA. The CDR3 region has the DNA TGCAGCGTTGAAACTAGCGGAGGGGGCCACGAGCAGTACTTC. It is translated as CSVETSGGGHEQYF.

The chain is built from TRBV18 and TRBJ2-3; tentative D call: TRBD1 (5 bases). The germline V gene has CDR1 KGHSH and CDR2 LQKENI. This CDR3 has 13 residues. V lost 3 bases and J lost 6, with 10 bases in between. The CDR3 is CASSPGASDTQYF. The CDR3 bases are TGTGCCAGCTCACCTGGGGCGTCGGATACGCAGTATTTT.

The chain combines TRBV11-2 with TRBJ2-7; 8 positions match TRBD2. The CDR3 spans 15 residues. Trimming at V came to 5 bases and at J to 2 bases, leaving 8 bases not matched to a gene. The V gene's germline CDR1 is SGHAT and CDR2 FQNNGV. The CDR3 sequence is CASSRSGTRAYEQYF. CDR3 nucleotide sequence: TGTGCCAGCAGCCGGTCCGGGACTAGGGCCTACGAGCAGTACTTC.

The chain carries TRBV6-6 and TRBJ2-3; 11 bases are shared with TRBD1. Germline CDR1 is MNHNY and CDR2 is SVGAGI (reference sequence). The CDR3 length is 16 residues. V was clipped by 6 bases and J by 3 bases; unmatched bases: 8. The DNA for the CDR3 is TGTGCCAGCAGCCTTGGACAGGGGGCAGGTACAGATACGCAGTATTTT. Its translation: CASSLGQGAGTDTQYF.

The chain couples TRBV7-2 to TRBJ2-3; possible D gene TRBD2, 5 bases. This CDR3 region has 14 residues. Trimming shortened V by 7 bases and J by 2 bases, and 13 bases separated the two germline ends. Germline CDR1 is SGHTA and CDR2 is FQGNSA. CDR3 loop: CASTLTMSTDTQYF. The CDR3 coding sequence is TGTGCCAGCACCTTGACTATGTCCACAGATACGCAGTATTTT.

The J gene is TRBJ1-1, the V gene TRBV28; possibly TRBD1 for D (5 bases). This CDR3 spans 11 amino acids. Trimming removed 9 bases at V and 4 bases at J, with 9 bases between. Looked up from germline, CDR1 is MDHEN and CDR2 is SYDVKM. The CDR3 loop reads CASPQGTEAFF. CDR3 DNA: TGTGCCAGTCCGCAGGGCACTGAAGCTTTCTTT.

J is TRBJ2-2 and V is TRBV7-3; D possibly corresponds to TRBD2 (5 bases). The CDR3 runs 15 residues. Looked up from germline, CDR1 is SGHTA and CDR2 is FQGTGA. The V end was cut by 2 bases, the J end by 4 bases, with 11 bases between. The CDR3 sequence: CASSLHGESTGELFF. Written as DNA, the CDR3 is TGTGCCAGCAGCTTACACGGGGAGAGCACCGGGGAGCTGTTTTTT.

V usage is TRBV27 and J usage is TRBJ1-1, with 10 bases lining up with TRBD1. The CDR3 is 16 amino acids. CDR1 is MNHEY and CDR2 is SMNVEV in the germline V gene (reference sequence). Trimming cost V 2 bases and J 5 bases; bases outside gene matches: 8. The CDR3: CASSLRTGGVETEAFF. Written as DNA, the CDR3 is TGTGCCAGCAGTTTACGGACAGGGGGAGTTGAAACTGAAGCTTTCTTT.

The rearrangement uses TRBV7-2 and TRBJ2-3, with a tentative D call TRBD2 (6 bases). There are 13 residues in the CDR3. Germline values: CDR1 SGHTA, CDR2 FQGNSA. Between the trimmed V and J ends, which lost 3 bases and 4 bases, there was a span of 8 bases. CDR3 DNA sequence: TGTGCCAGCAGCTTTGGGGGGTCAGATACGCAGTATTTT. Its protein is CASSFGGSDTQYF.

The gene calls are TRBV5-1 and TRBJ1-4, with TRBD1 matching over 11 bases. The ends lost 4 bases at V and 7 bases at J; junction bases unmatched: 6. The CDR3 runs 15 residues. Germline CDR1 reads SGHRS; CDR2 reads YFSETQ. The CDR3 loop is CASSPGTGGSEKLFF. CDR3 coding DNA: TGCGCCAGCAGCCCTGGGACAGGGGGTAGTGAAAAACTGTTTTTT.

The chain uses TRBV7-9 and TRBJ2-1; TRBD2 might be the D (8 bases). Germline CDR1 SEHNR, CDR2 FQNEAQ (reference sequence). Trimming cost V 3 bases and J 5 bases, with 14 bases left between them. The CDR3 is 15 residues long. CDR3 sequence: CASSFLGRGHNEQFF. DNA of the CDR3: TGTGCCAGCAGCTTCCTCGGGAGGGGGCACAATGAGCAGTTCTTC.

J is TRBJ2-4 and V is TRBV6-5, with D possibly matching TRBD2 (5 bases). CDR1 and CDR2 (germline): MNHEY, SVGAGI. This CDR3 region has 13 residues. V lost 6 bases to trimming and J lost 8 bases, with 14 bases between them. The CDR3 here is CASRPSQEDIQYF. In nucleotides, the CDR3 is TGTGCCAGCAGGCCCTCCCAGGAGGACATTCAGTACTTC.